One sample yielded the 25 T cell receptor beta chains listed below, sequenced in a study of CD8+ T cells in alopecia areata (dated by TCRdb to 2016 to 2018). Library method: the immunoSEQ multiplex PCR assay. To provide template for TCR sequencing, every sample had RNA extracted and reverse transcribed into cDNA. TCRdb holds this immuneACCESS table with in-frame rearrangements only. Some clones are missing; in checked studies, unresolved V genes explain under half, and the rest has no known cause. The sample records about 100,000 clones, just under 60% of which are singletons. The ten largest clones represent about 17% of the sample. The meaning of the sample's treatment or condition label: oral pan-JAK inhibitor, 5-10 mg twice daily. The material was CD8+ T cells sorted from blood, obtained at approximately week 60, from a patient treated with tofacitinib. The receptors stem from a human donor with alopecia areata.

In its sample, this clone was seen a few times. This sequence joins TRBV5-1 and TRBJ2-7, with TRBD1 identical over 9 bases. Germline V lookup: CDR1 SGHRS, CDR2 YFSETQ. CDR3 length: 14 residues. V was pared by 4 bases and J by 7 bases, with 9 bases of the junction left unmatched. Here the CDR3 reads CASSPGTGTREQYF. DNA of the CDR3: TGCGCCAGCAGCCCAGGGACAGGGACGAGGGAGCAGTACTTC.

The V gene is TRBV9, the J gene TRBJ2-3; 7 bases are shared with TRBD2. In germline, CDR1 is SGDLS, CDR2 YYNGEE. The CDR3 runs 14 residues. Trimming at V came to 3 bases and at J to 4 bases, leaving 5 bases not matched to a gene. CDR3 residues: CASSADGGSDTQYF. CDR3 bases: TGTGCCAGCAGCGCGGACGGGGGGTCAGATACGCAGTATTTT.

The chain links TRBV7-8 to TRBJ1-5, with D hard to call. CDR3 size: 15 residues. The V and J ends lost 2 bases and 3 bases respectively, with 11 bases between them. Germline lookup yields CDR1 SGHVS and CDR2 FQNEAQ. CDR3 protein: CASSLSSGLNQPQHF. For the CDR3, the DNA is TGTGCCAGCAGCTTAAGTTCAGGACTCAATCAGCCCCAGCATTTT.

This clone was seen just once. V gene TRBV28 combines with J gene TRBJ2-5; D gene unclear. V was cut by 3 bases and J by 4 bases, with 9 bases left in between. The CDR3 covers 13 residues. In germline, CDR1 is MDHEN, CDR2 SYDVKM. The CDR3 DNA is TGTGCCAGCAGTTTCTTACATCGAGAGACCCAGTACTTC. This sequence encodes CASSFLHRETQYF.

The chain carries TRBV6-5 and TRBJ2-5, with 9 positions matching TRBD1. Germline V gene lookup returns CDR1 MNHEY and CDR2 SVGAGI. The CDR3 length is 13 residues. V dropped 6 bases and J dropped 7; count of bases not matched to a gene: 6. The CDR3 DNA reads TGTGCCAGCAGATGGGACAGGGACAGGACCCAGTACTTC. It translates to CASRWDRDRTQYF.

This clone has only a few counts. The chain is built from TRBV29-1 and TRBJ1-1; possible D gene TRBD1, 5 bases. From germline, CDR1 is SQVTM and CDR2 ANQGSEA. The CDR3 is made up of 13 amino acids. V was trimmed by 8 bases and J by 4 bases, leaving 17 bases between them. CDR3 residues: CSIPPGVGTEAFF. The CDR3 region has the DNA TGCAGCATCCCGCCGGGGGTGGGCACTGAAGCTTTCTTT.

This clone occurred many times. This chain uses TRBV6-5 with TRBJ1-6, with 7 bases that match TRBD1. J gave up 10 bases and V 8 bases, and 5 bases lay outside the gene matches. Germline V gene data show CDR1 as MNHEY and CDR2 as SVGAGI. The CDR3 loop spans 12 amino acids. The CDR3 coding sequence is TGTGCCAGCGGGGCAGGGGGGTCACCCCTCCACTTT. Residues: CASGAGGSPLHF.

The chain joins TRBV30 to TRBJ1-4, with 8 bases aligning to TRBD1. J gave up 6 bases and V 1 base, and 4 bases lay outside the gene matches. The CDR3 has 14 residues. Germline V lookup: CDR1 GTSNPN, CDR2 SVGIG (reference sequence). The CDR3 DNA follows: TGTGCCTGGAGTGCCGGACAGGGCTATGAAAAACTGTTTTTT. Protein product: CAWSAGQGYEKLFF.

This clone was detected only a few times. Likely a read error: the CDR3 ends without its conserved phenylalanine or tryptophan. The DNA is omitted, as the CDR3 cannot be located on it reliably, and the CDR3 follows TCRdb's listing. This chain joins TRBV7-9 and TRBJ2-7. In germline, CDR1 is SEHNR, CDR2 FQNEAQ (reference sequence). Including both end residues, the CDR3 is 12 amino acids long. The CDR3 reads CASSPLTGTAYL.

The J gene is TRBJ2-1, the V gene TRBV29-1; 9 bases match TRBD1. J lost 8 bases, V lost 5 bases, and 4 bases had no gene match. The CDR3 runs 12 residues. The germline V gene has CDR1 SQVTM and CDR2 ANQGSEA. The CDR3 here is CSVQTGGHEQFF. The CDR3 nucleotides read TGCAGCGTTCAGACAGGGGGTCATGAGCAGTTCTTC.

The chain uses TRBV5-1 and TRBJ2-3; D is unresolved. There are 15 residues in the CDR3. Germline lookup yields CDR1 SGHRS and CDR2 YFSETQ. V was cut by 1 base and J by 5 bases, with 14 bases left in between. Written as DNA, the CDR3 is TGCGCCAGCAGCTTGATCAAGGGCGAATTAGATACGCAGTATTTT. Its translation: CASSLIKGELDTQYF.

This clone was detected once. The CDR3 DNA reads TGTGCCAGCAGCTTAGAACGCGGGAGTGAAGCTTTCTTT. Amino acids: CASSLERGSEAFF. The chain combines TRBV7-9 with TRBJ1-1; D is undetermined. The CDR3 sequence is 13 residues long. V was pared by 1 base and J by 7 bases, with 10 bases between. Germline CDR1 reads SEHNR; CDR2 reads FQNEAQ (reference sequence).

The gene calls are TRBV5-3 and TRBJ1-1; 9 bases line up with TRBD1. TRBV5-3 is labeled an ORF, and its function is uncertain. This CDR3 spans 13 amino acids. The ends lost 3 bases at V and 6 bases at J; junction bases unmatched: 3. The CDR3 nucleotides are TGTGCCAGAAGCTCGGACAGGGGATCTGAAGCTTTCTTT. Amino acid sequence: CARSSDRGSEAFF.

This clone was observed a handful of times. This sequence joins TRBV6-5 and TRBJ2-1, with D unclear. The CDR3 has 13 amino acids. CDR1 MNHEY and CDR2 SVGAGI come from the germline V gene. V dropped 7 bases and J dropped 8 bases, with 15 bases sitting between them. Written as DNA, the CDR3 is TGTGCCAGCAACCCTTTAAGTGCGGATGAGCAGTTCTTC. Translation gives CASNPLSADEQFF.

This clone was detected a few times. The genes are TRBV19 and TRBJ2-7, with unresolved D. This CDR3 has 15 residues. Germline lookup yields CDR1 LNHDA and CDR2 SQIVND (reference sequence). V gave up 1 base and J gave up 4 bases, with 14 bases separating them. CDR3 in amino acids: CASSIAAQRAYEQYF. The CDR3 nucleotides read TGTGCCAGTAGTATAGCGGCCCAGAGAGCTTACGAGCAGTACTTC.

This clone has just a few counts. The rearrangement links TRBV30 to TRBJ1-5, with D possibly TRBD1 on 5 matching bases. V was trimmed by 0 bases and J by 6 bases, leaving 9 bases between them. Germline V gene sequence: CDR1 GTSNPN, CDR2 SVGIG (reference sequence). The CDR3 totals 13 residues. CDR3 DNA: TGTGCCTGGAGTGTCGGGGGTACTCAGCCCCAGCATTTT. Its protein product is CAWSVGGTQPQHF.

The rearrangement links TRBV2 to TRBJ2-1, with TRBD2 matching 13 bases. The J segment lost 14 bases and the V segment lost 6 bases, leaving 1 base of the junction unmatched. Germline V lookup: CDR1 SNHLY, CDR2 FYNNEI. CDR3 length equals 11 residues. For the CDR3, the DNA is TGTGCCAGCAGGGGACTAGCGGGGAAGTTCTTC. This sequence encodes CASRGLAGKFF.

The rearrangement uses TRBV14 and TRBJ2-3; D perhaps matches TRBD2 (6 bases). V was shortened by 4 bases and J by 1 base, with 21 bases between the two germline ends. CDR1 is SGHDN, CDR2 FVKESK, per germline. The CDR3 spans 18 residues. The DNA of the CDR3 is TGTGCCAGCAGCCCTCCGGAGGGGAGAGGCGAACGCACAGATACGCAGTATTTT. This codes for CASSPPEGRGERTDTQYF.

Regarding this clone: Germline and junction disagree at one end, which may indicate a read error. This chain links TRBV30 with TRBJ2-5, with a possible D match to TRBD1 (5 bases). Germline assignment: CDR1 GTSNPN and CDR2 SVGIG (reference sequence). CDR3 length equals 15 residues. The CDR3 DNA is TGTGCCTGGAGTGAGGGGCCAGGGCTTCAAGAGGCCCAGTACTTC. Translation gives CAWSEGPGLQEAQYF. The full variable domain, in which reference TRBV30 and TRBJ2-5 provide the parts outside the CDR3, is SQTIHQWPATLVQPVGSPLSLECTVEGTSNPNLYWYRQAAGRGLQLLFYSVGIGQISSEVPQNLSASRPQDRQFILSSKKLLLSDSGFYLCAWSEGPGLQEAQYFGPGTRLLVL.

The CDR3 DNA sequence: TGTGCCAGCAGTCCCCTAACCGGGATCGATAACAATGAGCAGTTCTTC. As protein: CASSPLTGIDNNEQFF. The chain uses TRBV27 and TRBJ2-1; D possibly corresponds to TRBD2 (5 bases). V was pared by 5 bases and J by 5 bases, with 19 bases between. Germline assignment: CDR1 MNHEY and CDR2 SMNVEV (reference sequence). The CDR3 loop spans 16 amino acids.

This sequence joins TRBV19 and TRBJ1-5; no clear D gene. CDR3 length: 18 amino acids. Trimming took off 7 bases at V and 2 bases at J, with 24 bases between the two ends. Germline V gives CDR1 LNHDA, CDR2 SQIVND (reference sequence). The CDR3 region has the DNA TGTGCCAGTACCCCCCGAGACTCAAGTTTTGGGGGCAATCAGCCCCAGCATTTT. Its protein product is CASTPRDSSFGGNQPQHF.

This clone came up a few times. The chain carries TRBV7-9 and TRBJ2-7; tentative D call: TRBD1 (5 bases). Germline values: CDR1 SEHNR, CDR2 FQNEAQ (reference sequence). The CDR3 covers 13 residues. The germline V and J ends were trimmed by 2 bases and 5 bases, with 10 bases remaining between them. CDR3 nucleotides: TGTGCCAGCAGCTTAACCTCAGGGAACGAGCAGTACTTC. This codes for CASSLTSGNEQYF.

This chain joins TRBV7-8 and TRBJ1-5; the D gene is possibly TRBD1 (6 bases). CDR1 and CDR2 from the germline V gene are SGHVS and FQNEAQ. The CDR3 extends over 15 amino acids. V was shortened by 3 bases and J by 1 base, with 10 bases between the two germline ends. Here the CDR3 DNA reads TGTGCCAGCAGCTTTAGGACAGAAAGCAATCAGCCCCAGCATTTT. This sequence encodes CASSFRTESNQPQHF.

The gene calls are TRBV30 and TRBJ1-1, with D hard to call. Germline lookup yields CDR1 GTSNPN and CDR2 SVGIG (reference sequence). This CDR3 is built from 13 residues. V lost 2 bases and J lost 1, with 8 bases in between. The DNA for the CDR3 is TGTGCCTGGAGTACGGACGGGAACACTGAAGCTTTCTTT. Translating gives CAWSTDGNTEAFF.

The V gene is TRBV27, the J gene TRBJ2-2; D possibly corresponds to TRBD2 (5 bases). The V end was cut by 6 bases, the J end by 5 bases, with 25 bases between. CDR1 and CDR2 (germline): MNHEY, SMNVEV (reference sequence). The CDR3 length is 18 residues. The CDR3, as DNA: TGTGCCAGCAGCCTCTTTTCCACCCCGGGGATTGAGACCGGGGAGCTGTTTTTT. It specifies CASSLFSTPGIETGELFF.